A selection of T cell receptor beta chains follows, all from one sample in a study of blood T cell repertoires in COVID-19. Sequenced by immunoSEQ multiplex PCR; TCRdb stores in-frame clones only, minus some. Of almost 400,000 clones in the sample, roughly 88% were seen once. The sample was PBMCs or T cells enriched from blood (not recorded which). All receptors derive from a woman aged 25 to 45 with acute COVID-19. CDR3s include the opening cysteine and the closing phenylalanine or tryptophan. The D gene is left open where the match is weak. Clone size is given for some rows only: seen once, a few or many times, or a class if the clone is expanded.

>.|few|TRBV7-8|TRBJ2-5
CASSLGYAGQETQYF
TGTGCCAGCAGCTTAGGATACGCGGGGCAAGAGACCCAGTACTTC
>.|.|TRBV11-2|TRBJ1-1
CASSFAVAKTEAFF
TGTGCCAGCAGCTTCGCGGTCGCGAAAACTGAAGCTTTCTTT
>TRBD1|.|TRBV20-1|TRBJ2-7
CSASKDRGYEQYF
TGCAGTGCTAGTAAGGACAGGGGGTACGAGCAGTACTTC
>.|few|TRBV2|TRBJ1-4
CASSGNRAKDEKLFF
TGTGCCAGCAGCGGGAACAGGGCCAAGGATGAAAAACTGTTTTTT
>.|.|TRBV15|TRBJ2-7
CATSRAGRRYEQYF
TGTGCCACCAGCAGAGCGGGGAGGCGCTACGAGCAGTACTTC
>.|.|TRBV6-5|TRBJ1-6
CASSYSWRVYNSPLHF
TGTGCCAGCAGTTACTCGTGGCGGGTCTATAATTCACCCCTCCACTTT
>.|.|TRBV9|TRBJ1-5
CASSPWPNQPQHF
TGTGCCAGCAGCCCATGGCCTAATCAGCCCCAGCATTTT
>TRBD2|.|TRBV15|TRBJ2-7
CATSRGLAGNPYEQYF
TGTGCCACCAGCAGAGGACTAGCGGGGAACCCCTACGAGCAGTACTTC
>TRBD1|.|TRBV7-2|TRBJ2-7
CASSWGQGSEQYF
TGTGCCAGCAGCTGGGGACAGGGGAGCGAGCAGTACTTC
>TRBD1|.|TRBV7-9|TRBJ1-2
CASSRPDRDNYGYTF
TGTGCCAGCAGCCGCCCGGACAGGGACAACTATGGCTACACCTTC
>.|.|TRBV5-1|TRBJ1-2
CASSLYGSGGHYGYTF
TGCGCCAGCAGCTTGTATGGGTCAGGAGGACACTATGGCTACACCTTC
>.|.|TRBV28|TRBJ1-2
CASSNTGILRYGYTF
TGTGCCAGCAGTAATACAGGGATCCTGAGGTATGGCTACACCTTC
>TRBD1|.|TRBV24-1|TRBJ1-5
CATSEPGQVNNQPQHF
TGTGCCACCAGTGAACCGGGACAGGTAAACAATCAGCCCCAGCATTTT
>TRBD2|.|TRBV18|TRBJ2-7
CASSLLAGGPKLGEQYF
TGTGCCAGCTCACTACTAGCGGGGGGGCCCAAGCTGGGCGAGCAGTACTTC
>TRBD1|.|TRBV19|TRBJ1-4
CASSPGQGFATNEKLFF
TGTGCCAGTAGTCCGGGACAGGGGTTTGCAACTAATGAAAAACTGTTTTTT
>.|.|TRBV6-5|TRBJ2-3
CASSLDRDTQYF
TGTGCCAGCAGCCTAGATCGAGATACGCAGTATTTT
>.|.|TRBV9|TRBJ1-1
CASSVSTGTEAFF
TGTGCCAGCAGCGTATCGACAGGAACTGAAGCTTTCTTT
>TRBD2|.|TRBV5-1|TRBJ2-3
CASSQTSGGPTDTQYF
TGCGCCAGCAGCCAGACTAGCGGGGGGCCAACAGATACGCAGTATTTT
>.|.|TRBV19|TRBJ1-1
CASSSPLGQMNTEAFF
TGTGCCAGTAGTAGTCCTCTCGGACAGATGAACACTGAAGCTTTCTTT
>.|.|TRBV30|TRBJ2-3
CAWSLSRGDTQYF
TGTGCCTGGAGCTTGAGTCGCGGAGATACGCAGTATTTT
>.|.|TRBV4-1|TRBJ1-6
CASSQVAETGAYNSPLHF
TGCGCCAGCAGCCAAGTCGCCGAGACAGGTGCCTATAATTCACCCCTCCACTTT
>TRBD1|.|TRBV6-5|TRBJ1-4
CASSPGQVGEKLFF
TGTGCCAGCAGTCCGGGACAGGTGGGTGAAAAACTGTTTTTT
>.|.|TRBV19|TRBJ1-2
CASNNRERNYGYTF
TGTGCCAGTAATAACAGGGAAAGGAACTATGGCTACACCTTC
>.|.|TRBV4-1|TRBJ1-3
CASSQALHRPLAGNTIYF
TGCGCCAGCAGCCAAGCCCTCCATAGGCCCCTAGCTGGAAACACCATATATTTT
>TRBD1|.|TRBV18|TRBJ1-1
CASSPPGTAMNTEAFF
TGTGCCAGCTCACCACCGGGGACAGCCATGAACACTGAAGCTTTCTTT
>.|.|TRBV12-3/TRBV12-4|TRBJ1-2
CASSPHHGYGYTF
TGTGCCAGCAGTCCCCACCACGGCTATGGCTACACCTTC
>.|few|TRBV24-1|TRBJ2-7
CATSPGTYEQYF
TGTGCCACCAGTCCGGGGACCTACGAGCAGTACTTC
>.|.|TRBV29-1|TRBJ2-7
CSARPTGTYEQYF
TGCAGCGCCAGACCCACAGGAACCTACGAGCAGTACTTC
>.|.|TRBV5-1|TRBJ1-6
CASSLVEFNSPLHF
TGCGCCAGCAGCTTGGTAGAGTTTAATTCACCCCTCCACTTT
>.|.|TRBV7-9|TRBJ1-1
CASSLMGTAGTEAFF
TGTGCCAGCAGCTTGATGGGGACTGCCGGGACTGAAGCTTTCTTT
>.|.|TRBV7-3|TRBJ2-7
CASSLSPSVPIHW
TGTGCCAGCAGCTTAAGTCCCAGCGTCCCGATCCACTGG
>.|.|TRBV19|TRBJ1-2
CASTPDSLVSGYTF
TGTGCCAGTACCCCGGACAGTTTGGTTAGCGGCTACACCTTC
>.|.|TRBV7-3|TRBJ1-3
CASSPRHPFSGNTIYF
TGTGCCAGCAGCCCCAGGCACCCCTTCTCTGGAAACACCATATATTTT
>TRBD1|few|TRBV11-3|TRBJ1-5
CASSPVWDRGQPTSNQPQHF
TGTGCCAGCAGCCCCGTTTGGGACAGGGGGCAACCAACGAGCAATCAGCCCCAGCATTTT
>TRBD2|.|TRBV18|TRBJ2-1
CASSPLAGGYNEQFF
TGTGCCAGCTCACCCCTAGCGGGGGGATACAATGAGCAGTTCTTC
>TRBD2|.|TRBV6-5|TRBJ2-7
CASSLRGALSYEQYF
TGTGCCAGCAGTTTGCGGGGGGCCCTCTCCTACGAGCAGTACTTC
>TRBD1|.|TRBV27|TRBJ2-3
CAAAGGGLGTDTQYF
TGTGCCGCGGCAGGGGGCGGTTTAGGCACAGATACGCAGTATTTT
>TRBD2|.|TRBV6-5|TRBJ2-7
CASRVGTIAYEQYF
TGTGCCAGTAGGGTAGGGACTATCGCCTACGAGCAGTACTTC
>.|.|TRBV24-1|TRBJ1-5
CATSDNTGLNQPQHF
TGTGCCACCAGTGATAACACAGGGCTGAATCAGCCCCAGCATTTT
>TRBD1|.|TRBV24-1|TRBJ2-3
CATSGRTGMSTDTQYF
TGTGCCACCAGTGGACGGACAGGGATGAGCACAGATACGCAGTATTTT
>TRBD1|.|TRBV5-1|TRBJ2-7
CASSLDGTGLSYEQYF
TGCGCCAGCAGCCTCGATGGGACAGGACTCTCCTACGAGCAGTACTTC
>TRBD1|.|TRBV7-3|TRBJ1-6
CASSTGQAGSPLHF
TGTGCCAGCAGCACGGGACAGGCAGGTTCACCCCTCCACTTT
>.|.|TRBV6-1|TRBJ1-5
CASSERVREQPQHF
TGTGCCAGCAGTGAAAGGGTCAGGGAACAGCCCCAGCATTTT
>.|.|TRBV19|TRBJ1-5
CASSTQGSGYSNQPQHF
TGTGCCAGTAGTACACAGGGTAGTGGTTATAGCAATCAGCCCCAGCATTTT
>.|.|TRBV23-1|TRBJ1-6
CASSQCGGRMDSPLHF
TGCGCCAGCTCCCAATGTGGCGGTAGGATGGATTCACCCCTCCACTTT
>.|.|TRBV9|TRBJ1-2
CASSAGGSSSSGYTF
TGTGCCAGCAGCGCCGGGGGATCCTCCTCAAGTGGCTACACCTTC
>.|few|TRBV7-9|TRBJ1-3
CASTARNRDSGNTIYF
TGTGCCAGCACCGCCCGGAACAGGGACTCTGGAAACACCATATATTTT
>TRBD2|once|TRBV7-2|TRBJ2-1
CASSQALAGQSYNEQFF
TGTGCCAGCAGCCAAGCCTTAGCGGGCCAATCCTACAATGAGCAGTTCTTC
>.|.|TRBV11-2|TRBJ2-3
CASSRLRSTQYF
TGTGCCAGCAGCCGGCTGAGGAGCACGCAGTATTTT
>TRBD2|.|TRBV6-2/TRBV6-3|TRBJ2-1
CASSSRLAGLHNEQFF
TGTGCCAGCAGTTCCCGACTAGCGGGTCTACACAATGAGCAGTTCTTC
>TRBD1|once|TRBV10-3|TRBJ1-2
CAISEPPGQVRDGYTF
TGTGCCATCAGTGAGCCCCCGGGACAGGTCCGGGACGGCTACACCTTC
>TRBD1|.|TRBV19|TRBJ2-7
CASSSGTGKREQYF
TGTGCCAGTAGTTCCGGGACAGGGAAAAGGGAGCAGTACTTC
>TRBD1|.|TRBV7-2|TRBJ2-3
CASSWRQGSDTQYF
TGTGCCAGCAGCTGGAGACAGGGATCGGATACGCAGTATTTT